The next 11 T cell receptor beta chains were all read from a single sample in a study of radiation and T cells in renal cell carcinoma. Time point given: baseline pretreatment blood. Treatment in this sample: 15 Gy SBRT to primary tumor, nephrectomy 4 weeks later. Using immunoSEQ multiplex PCR, the repertoire was profiled, and TCRdb retains in-frame clones only, with some absent. Here the sample spans approximately 51,000 clones, roughly 84% being singletons. The sample was blood, taken from a patient whose treatment included radiotherapy and nephrectomy. Receptors originate from a woman in her 70s with renal cell carcinoma.

Worth noting for this clone: This sample also contains other DNA sequences that code for the same CDR3. The chain uses TRBV5-5 and TRBJ1-5; no definite D call. V gave up 0 bases and J gave up 5 bases, with 6 bases separating them. The CDR3 is made up of 13 amino acids. Germline CDR1 reads SGHKS; CDR2 reads YYEKEE (reference sequence). The CDR3 nucleotides are TGTGCCAGCAGCTTGGCGGAGGATCAGCCCCAGCATTTT. Encoded protein: CASSLAEDQPQHF.

The rearrangement joins TRBV30 to TRBJ2-2; 9 positions match TRBD2. V gave up 4 bases and J gave up 4 bases; unmatched junction bases: 1. Germline CDR1 and CDR2: GTSNPN and SVGIG (reference sequence). The CDR3 covers 13 residues. The DNA of the CDR3 is TGTGCCTGGAAACTAGCGGGCACCGGGGAGCTGTTTTTT. Translating gives CAWKLAGTGELFF.

This clone appeared a single time. The V and J genes are TRBV9 and TRBJ2-3; D gene unclear. From germline, CDR1 is SGDLS and CDR2 YYNGEE. The ends were cut back, 0 bases at V and 3 bases at J, with 8 bases in the middle. The CDR3 runs to 14 residues. The CDR3 region has the DNA TGTGCCAGCAGCGTAGAGGGTTTTACAGATACGCAGTATTTT. Its translation: CASSVEGFTDTQYF.

The chain has TRBV9 and TRBJ1-3; TRBD1 aligns across 7 bases. This CDR3 spans 15 amino acids. The V segment lost 3 bases and the J segment 4 bases; nucleotides outside the gene matches: 7. The V gene's germline CDR1 is SGDLS and CDR2 YYNGEE. CDR3 sequence reads: CASSGGTVSGNTIYF. The CDR3 DNA reads as TGTGCCAGCAGCGGCGGGACAGTATCAGGAAACACCATATATTTT.

The chain carries TRBV2 and TRBJ2-5; possibly TRBD2 for D (6 bases). Germline CDR1 and CDR2: SNHLY and FYNNEI. The CDR3 loop spans 12 amino acids. The V end was cut by 4 bases, the J end by 4 bases, with 7 bases between. The CDR3 DNA reads TGTGCCAGCAGTGTGGGAGGAGAGACCCAGTACTTC. Translated: CASSVGGETQYF.

The rearrangement uses TRBV7-2 and TRBJ2-7; D remains unclear. This CDR3 region has 14 residues. Trimming removed 6 bases from V and 3 bases from J, with 15 bases in between. Germline V lookup: CDR1 SGHTA, CDR2 FQGNSA. CDR3 DNA: TGTGCCAGCAGTCGCCCGGGTGGGCTCTACGAGCAGTACTTC. Residues: CASSRPGGLYEQYF.

J is TRBJ1-2 and V is TRBV6-5, with no clear D. V lost 8 bases and J 0 bases, leaving 10 bases between the germline ends. CDR1 MNHEY and CDR2 SVGAGI come from the germline V gene. The CDR3 runs to 13 residues. The CDR3 nucleotides are TGTGCCAGCCTCGGGAGCACTAACTATGGCTACACCTTC. Its translation is CASLGSTNYGYTF.

The chain combines TRBV11-2 with TRBJ2-1; D is ambiguous. Trimming removed 1 base at V and 1 base at J, with 8 bases between. CDR1 and CDR2 (germline): SGHAT, FQNNGV. The CDR3 length is 15 residues. The CDR3: CASSLGLQSYNEQFF. CDR3 DNA sequence: TGTGCCAGCAGCTTAGGTTTACAATCCTACAATGAGCAGTTCTTC.

The chain carries TRBV6-1 and TRBJ1-3; D not certain. Trimming took 5 bases from V and 4 from J, leaving 9 bases between them. This CDR3 is built from 13 residues. Germline-derived CDR1 and CDR2 are MNHNS and SASEGT. The CDR3: CASSQVSGNTIYF. Here the CDR3 DNA reads TGTGCCAGCAGTCAGGTGTCGGGAAACACCATATATTTT.

In this sample, this clone turned up many times. The chain recombines TRBV12-5 with TRBJ2-7, with D unclear. CDR1 is LGHNT and CDR2 is FRNRAP in the germline V gene. Trimming took off 6 bases at V and 2 bases at J, with 5 bases between the two ends. CDR3 length equals 11 residues. The CDR3 DNA sequence: TGTGCTAGTGGCACCCCCTACGAGCAGTACTTC. Amino acids: CASGTPYEQYF.

The rearrangement uses TRBV25-1 and TRBJ2-7, with unresolved D. Between the trimmed V and J ends, which lost 2 bases and 7 bases, there was a span of 6 bases. Germline-derived CDR1 and CDR2 are MGHDK and SYGVNS. This CDR3 is built from 11 residues. DNA for the CDR3: TGTGCCAGCAGTGAAGCCCGAGAGCAGTACTTC. Encoded protein: CASSEAREQYF.